This record covers a single T cell receptor (beta chain). Its antigen remains undetermined. No much larger clonotype is one base removed from it; base qualities were not supplied. This sample is drawn from a study of PD-1 blockade in classical Hodgkin lymphoma (dated by TCRdb to about 2020). For the wider study: Nivolumab dosing was 3 mg/kg intravenously every 2 weeks, continuing until either disease progression or unacceptable toxicity. The study used CyTOF and TCR beta sequencing to define a peripheral blood immune signature of response to PD-1 blockade in classical Hodgkin lymphoma. Overall study outcomes, separate from this receptor: Baseline diversity similar to that of newly diagnosed patients was observed in trial patients achieving complete response, whereas significantly lower diversity was observed in partial responders and progressors. Newly diagnosed patients were reported to have lower baseline TCR diversity than healthy donors, and relapsed/refractory patients were reported to have lower baseline TCR diversity still. The study was restricted to a single clinical trial cohort, and the causes of repertoire differences, possibly disease activity or prior therapy, were left undefined. Lower diversity was observed in patients in whom nivolumab was started less than 1 year after ASCT, and these patients were excluded from later analyses so that confounding by immune reconstitution would be avoided. By C4D1, a significant rise was seen in CD4+ TCR diversity but not in CD8+ TCR diversity (p=0.0027 vs p=0.16), and the rise was most apparent among complete responders (p=0.02).

Interpreted using the paper, the time point label stands for: cycle 2 day 1 (C2D1) of nivolumab. All trial patients had relapsed after autologous stem cell transplantation, with cohorts A, B and C differing in prior brentuximab vedotin exposure. The trial cohort was composed of 55 to 65 patients with relapsed/refractory classical Hodgkin lymphoma, for whom complete response, partial response or progressive disease was recorded as best overall response. In the multi-cohort phase II CheckMate 205 trial, trial patients received single-agent nivolumab. An independent review committee assessed best overall response by applying the 2007 International Working Group response criteria. Trial PBMCs were obtained immediately prior to nivolumab initiation (C1D1) and on therapy at cycle 2 day 1 and cycle 4 day 1. After peripheral blood was drawn into 8 mL Vacutainer Cell Preparation Tubes, PBMCs were isolated by centrifugation and then cryopreserved.

Genomic DNA was isolated using the Qiagen DNeasy kit from unsorted PBMCs as well as from negatively selected CD4+ and CD8+ fractions. Using primers that anneal to V and J segments, immunoSEQ multiplex PCR amplified the TCR beta CDR3 regions. Amplification bias was minimized using a synthetic immune receptor repertoire, and residual bias was removed computationally after sequencing. The study's processing was this. Repertoire diversity was quantified as the Shannon entropy index using custom Python scripts. Unsorted, CD4+ and CD8+ repertoires were analyzed separately, except in combined analyses where CD4+ and CD8+ sequences were merged in silico. A clone counted as expanded when the clone's frequency after treatment rose at least 2-fold relative to C1D1, and clones undetected at baseline were given a pseudocount of 0.5. Singleton clones were defined as clones with 0 or 1 copy at C1D1, and non-singleton clones were defined as clones with 2 or more copies. Clones expanded in unsorted samples were annotated as CD4+, CD8+ or unknown by matching protein sequences in sorted samples from the same patient. Wilcoxon tests were applied to paired samples to test diversity changes from C1D1 to C4D1. Entries here come from immuneACCESS through TCRdb and include only in-frame sequences with V and J called. Some clones fail to appear in such tables; in the studies checked, an unresolved V gene covers under half of the shortfall, and the cause of the remainder is unknown. The V and J calls and clone size are taken from that table; D and trimming were inferred from the DNA. This sample has 25,000 to 30,000 clones in its table, and under 70% of those were observed once. Nearly 15% of the sample lies in the top ten.

Sequencing used peripheral blood mononuclear cells (PBMCs), obtained before the second cycle of nivolumab. The clonotype comes from a human donor with classical Hodgkin lymphoma.

The bases read TGTGCCAGCAGCGTAGACAGGGTGGAAACCGGGGAGCTGTTTTTT. This is translated as CASSVDRVETGELFF. The rearrangement combines TRBV6-5 with TRBJ2-2; 7 central bases correspond to TRBD1. The CDR3 numbers 15 residues from cysteine through phenylalanine. CDR3 DNA only is kept here, 45 bases in frame from base 1. For this chain, trimming is 6 bases at the V end and 5 bases at the J end, and the number of junction bases without a gene match is 9. The germline V gene encodes CDR1 MNHEY and CDR2 SVGAGI.